Below are 10 T cell receptor beta chains sequenced from a single sample in a study of cytomegalovirus exposure and HLA in healthy donors. Primers: 60 Vbeta forward and 13 Jbeta reverse. The method was immunoSEQ multiplex PCR; TCRdb's version includes in-frame clones alone and lacks a portion of them. The sample lists 120,000 to 150,000 clones; approximately 79% were seen once. The specimen sequenced was PBMCs. All receptors derive from a female donor in good health and CMV-seronegative.

The J gene is TRBJ2-1, the V gene TRBV6-5, with a possible D match to TRBD2 (6 bases). The CDR3 has 16 residues. V was cut by 0 bases and J by 4 bases, with 13 bases left in between. Looked up from germline, CDR1 is MNHEY and CDR2 is SVGAGI. CDR3 in DNA: TGTGCCAGCAGTTACTCGGGTTTTAGCGGTTACAATGAGCAGTTCTTC. Its protein is CASSYSGFSGYNEQFF.

This clone was counted a single time. The V call is TRBV9, the J call TRBJ1-1; 7 positions match TRBD1. Germline CDR1 and CDR2: SGDLS and YYNGEE. The CDR3 totals 13 residues. Trimming removed 4 bases from V and 5 bases from J; junction bases left unmatched: 5. The CDR3 reads CASSTATGTEAFF. The CDR3 region has the DNA TGTGCCAGCAGCACTGCGACAGGGACTGAAGCTTTCTTT.

V and J are TRBV7-8 and TRBJ2-1; tentative D call: TRBD2 (5 bases). The CDR3 length is 17 residues. Trimming took 5 bases from V and 0 from J, leaving 17 bases between them. From germline, CDR1 is SGHVS and CDR2 FQNEAQ. CDR3 bases: TGTGCCAGCAGCCCAGAGGCTAGCCGGAGCTCCTACAATGAGCAGTTCTTC. This translates into CASSPEASRSSYNEQFF.

This clone was found a few times. As DNA, the CDR3 is TGTGCCAGCAGCCCACTGGGGACAGCGCTAGCGGGAGAAACGAGGAATGAGCAGTTCTTC. As protein: CASSPLGTALAGETRNEQFF. V gene TRBV5-4 combines with J gene TRBJ2-1, with TRBD2 identical over 10 bases. This CDR3 region has 20 residues. Trimming took 4 bases from V and 7 from J; bases not matched to a gene: 23. Germline lookup yields CDR1 SGHNT and CDR2 YYREEE (reference sequence).

This clone was detected only a few times. V is TRBV7-9 and J is TRBJ1-1; D ambiguous. In germline, CDR1 is SEHNR, CDR2 FQNEAQ (reference sequence). The V and J ends lost 0 bases and 1 base respectively, with 9 bases between them. The CDR3 runs 15 residues. The CDR3 reads CASSLAGSGNTEAFF. The CDR3 nucleotides read TGTGCCAGCAGCTTAGCAGGGAGCGGGAACACTGAAGCTTTCTTT.

This clone was seen more than once but under ten times. The chain is built from TRBV18 and TRBJ2-1, with TRBD2 matching over 10 bases. Germline assignment: CDR1 KGHSH and CDR2 LQKENI. The CDR3 runs to 16 residues. V lost 0 bases to trimming and J lost 8 bases; unmatched junction nucleotides: 7. In DNA, the CDR3 is TGTGCCAGCTCACCACCGCGGGCTAGCGGGAGACATGAGCAGTTCTTC. Its translation: CASSPPRASGRHEQFF.

The table lists this clone with a few counts. In DNA form, the CDR3 reads TGTGCCAGCAGCCCGGACAGGGCTGGAAACACCATATATTTT. Amino acid sequence: CASSPDRAGNTIYF. The chain joins TRBV5-6 to TRBJ1-3; TRBD1 agrees at 8 bases. The CDR3 is 14 residues long. J was trimmed by 2 bases and V by 4 bases; bases with no gene match: 2. The germline V gene encodes CDR1 SGHDT and CDR2 YYEEEE.

CDR3 DNA: TGTGCCAGCAGCTCCTATTTGGTTTTGGAGGCTAGCCCAGAGACCCAGTACTTC. Amino acid sequence: CASSSYLVLEASPETQYF. The chain uses TRBV7-9 and TRBJ2-5; a weak D match, TRBD2 (5 bases). CDR1 and CDR2 (germline): SEHNR, FQNEAQ (reference sequence). V lost 4 bases and J lost 4, with 25 bases in between. The CDR3 contains 18 residues.

The gene calls are TRBV25-1 and TRBJ1-1; a weak D match, TRBD1 (5 bases). Germline V gene lookup returns CDR1 MGHDK and CDR2 SYGVNS. The V end lost 1 base, the J end lost 0 bases, and 6 bases lay between the germline ends. The CDR3 is 14 residues long. The CDR3 is CASSESGMNTEAFF. The CDR3 bases are TGTGCCAGCAGTGAATCAGGGATGAACACTGAAGCTTTCTTT. Looking up the rest from reference TRBV25-1 and TRBJ1-1 gives the full variable domain: EADIYQTPRYLVIGTGKKITLECSQTMGHDKMYWYQQDPGMELHLIHYSYGVNSTEKGDLSSESTVSRIRTEHFPLTLESARPSHTSQYLCASSESGMNTEAFFGQGTRLTVV.

The rearrangement joins TRBV19 to TRBJ2-3; TRBD2 matches 7 bases. Looked up from germline, CDR1 is LNHDA and CDR2 is SQIVND (reference sequence). The V gene end was trimmed by 6 bases and the J gene end by 4 bases; junction bases not matched to a gene: 10. The CDR3 length is 15 residues. The CDR3 here is CASSDRGGRADTQYF. Written as DNA, the CDR3 is TGTGCCAGTAGCGATCGTGGCGGGAGAGCAGATACGCAGTATTTT.